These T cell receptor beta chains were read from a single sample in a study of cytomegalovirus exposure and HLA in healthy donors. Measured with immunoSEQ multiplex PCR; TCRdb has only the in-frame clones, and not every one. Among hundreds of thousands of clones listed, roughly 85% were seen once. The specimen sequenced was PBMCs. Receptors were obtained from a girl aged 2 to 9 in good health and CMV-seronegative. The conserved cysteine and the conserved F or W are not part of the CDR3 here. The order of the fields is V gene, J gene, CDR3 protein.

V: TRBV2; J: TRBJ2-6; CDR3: ASSNRVWSSGANVLT
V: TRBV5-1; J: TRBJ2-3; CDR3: ASRSGGTDTQY
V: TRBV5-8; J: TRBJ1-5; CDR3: ASSLELKGRGFNQPQH
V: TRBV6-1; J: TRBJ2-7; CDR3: ASGDRAPYEQY
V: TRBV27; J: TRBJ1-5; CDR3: ASRGGWDNQPQH
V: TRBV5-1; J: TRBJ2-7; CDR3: ASSFNSGGSYEQY
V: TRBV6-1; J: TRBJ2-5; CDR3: AGTSSGTQETQY
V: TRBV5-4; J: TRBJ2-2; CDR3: ASSISGANTGELF
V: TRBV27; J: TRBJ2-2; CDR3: ASRGGQLNTGELF
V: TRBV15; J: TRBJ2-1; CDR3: ATRGGKTEQF
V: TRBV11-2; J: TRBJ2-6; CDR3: ASSPSSGANVLT
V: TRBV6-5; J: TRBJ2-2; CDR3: ASSGLAPNTGELF
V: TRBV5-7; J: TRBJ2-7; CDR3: ASSPPATGEPPESYEQY
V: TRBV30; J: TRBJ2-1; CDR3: AWKLAGGSYNEQF
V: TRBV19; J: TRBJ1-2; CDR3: ASSIGLGQPYGYT
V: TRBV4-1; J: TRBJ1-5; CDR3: ASSQTGAINQPQH
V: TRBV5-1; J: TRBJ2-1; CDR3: ASAPGLAGGSPHEQF
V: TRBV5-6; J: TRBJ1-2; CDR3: ASSSTGGSVDYGYT
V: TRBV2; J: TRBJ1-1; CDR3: ATTNTEAF
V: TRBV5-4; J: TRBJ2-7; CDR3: ASSSVATGDEQY
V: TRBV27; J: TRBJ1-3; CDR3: ASSLGLISGNTIY
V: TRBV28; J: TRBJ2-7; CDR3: ASSLGAAYEQY
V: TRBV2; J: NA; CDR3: ASRLAEQY
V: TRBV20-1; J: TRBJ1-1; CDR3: SASSQTEAF
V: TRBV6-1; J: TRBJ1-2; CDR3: ASSEATGGPYGYT
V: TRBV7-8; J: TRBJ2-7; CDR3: ASSSKYGTVSYEQY
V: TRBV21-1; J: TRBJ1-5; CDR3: ASSADDSGFSNQPQH
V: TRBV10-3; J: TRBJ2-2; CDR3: AISGGQGPNTGELF
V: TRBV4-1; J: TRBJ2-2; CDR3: ASSQGQIQLTGELF
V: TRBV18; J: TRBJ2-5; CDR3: ASSPGTGGETQY
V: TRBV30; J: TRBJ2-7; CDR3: AWAAAYEQY
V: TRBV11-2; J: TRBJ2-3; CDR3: ASTPNPGLAGEGTDTQY
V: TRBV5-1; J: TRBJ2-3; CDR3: ASRRTGSADTQY
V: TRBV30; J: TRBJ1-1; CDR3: AWSVRTGSSEAF
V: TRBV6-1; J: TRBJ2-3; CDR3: ASSEGGTGYPYTQY
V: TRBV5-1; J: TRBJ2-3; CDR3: ASTGQGLTDTQY
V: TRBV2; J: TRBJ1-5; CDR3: ASSVQGSNQPQH
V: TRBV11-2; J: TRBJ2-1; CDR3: ASSFSSMGPNEQF
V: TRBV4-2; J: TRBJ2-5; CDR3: ASSRSPGLAGGRGETQY
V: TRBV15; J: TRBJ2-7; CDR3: ATSRGLAGYEQY
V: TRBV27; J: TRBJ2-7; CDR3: ASSFGRGPTYEQY
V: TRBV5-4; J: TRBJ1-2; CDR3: ASSLQGARSGYT
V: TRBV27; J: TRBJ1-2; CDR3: ASSLKQGLGYGYT
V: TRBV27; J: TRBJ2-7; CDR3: ASSLGFSAGGYEQY
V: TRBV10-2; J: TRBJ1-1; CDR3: AVDRGLNTEAF
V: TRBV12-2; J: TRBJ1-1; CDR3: ASRKKAGHPRTEAF
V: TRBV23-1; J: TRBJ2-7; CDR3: ASSQHRDRGPLPRSYEQY
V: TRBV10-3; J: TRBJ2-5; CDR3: AISESTGRAQY
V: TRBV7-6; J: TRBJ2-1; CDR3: ASSSRTGLAGGAEQF
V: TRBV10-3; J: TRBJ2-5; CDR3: ATGLADQETQY
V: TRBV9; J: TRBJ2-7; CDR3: ASSVGGFSYEQY
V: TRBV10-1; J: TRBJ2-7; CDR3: ASSVEVPPGQAVYEQY
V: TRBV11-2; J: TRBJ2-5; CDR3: ASSLDLVGGPSETQY
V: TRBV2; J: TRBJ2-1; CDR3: ASRPPPAGGLNEQF